The 7 T cell receptor beta chains in this list originate from one sample, sequenced in a study of cytomegalovirus exposure and HLA in healthy donors. A multiplex PCR was run with 60 Vbeta primers and 13 Jbeta primers. Method: immunoSEQ multiplex PCR; TCRdb's copy keeps in-frame clones and lacks some. The sample includes about 65,000 clones, 80% seen only once; the top ten take about 4.1%. Sequenced: PBMCs. These receptor sequences come from a woman aged 30 to 39 in good health and CMV-seronegative.

This clone was seen only a few times. The V gene is TRBV10-3, the J gene TRBJ2-7; D possibly corresponds to TRBD2 (6 bases). Deletions cut 2 bases from V and 2 bases from J, with 10 bases between. The CDR3 covers 14 residues. Germline V gene data show CDR1 as ENHRY and CDR2 as SYGVKD. In nucleotides, the CDR3 is TGTGCCATCAGTGAGGCGGGACCTGCCTACGAGCAGTACTTC. Protein sequence: CAISEAGPAYEQYF.

The rearrangement uses TRBV10-2 and TRBJ2-7; 10 bases are shared with TRBD2. Germline CDR1 and CDR2: WSHSY and SAAADI. V shed 5 bases, J shed 7 bases, and the junction held 11 bases outside the gene matches. The CDR3 extends over 15 amino acids. The CDR3 reads CASSSTGTSADEQYF. CDR3 bases: TGCGCCAGCAGTTCGACCGGGACTAGCGCGGATGAGCAGTACTTC.

The CDR3: CASSAGENEKLFF. In nucleotides, the CDR3 is TGTGCCAGCAGCGCAGGGGAGAATGAAAAACTGTTTTTT. V and J are TRBV2 and TRBJ1-4; tentatively, D is TRBD1 (6 bases). Germline V gene sequence: CDR1 SNHLY, CDR2 FYNNEI. V was clipped by 6 bases and J by 5 bases, with 10 bases between them. The CDR3 is 13 amino acids. Together with reference TRBV2 and TRBJ1-4, the CDR3 gives the full variable domain: EPEVTQTPSHQVTQMGQEVILRCVPISNHLYFYWYRQILGQKVEFLVSFYNNEISEKSEIFDDQFSVERPDGSNFTLKIRSTKLEDSAMYFCASSAGENEKLFFGSGTQLSVL.

The CDR3 coding sequence is TGTGCCAGCAGTGGGACTACCAGTACCGGGGAGCTGTTTTTT. Translated, it gives CASSGTTSTGELFF. The V gene is TRBV25-1, the J gene TRBJ2-2; TRBD2 is a possible D gene (6 bases). Trimming removed 4 bases from V and 5 bases from J, with 11 bases in between. CDR3 length: 14 amino acids. CDR1 is MGHDK and CDR2 is SYGVNS in the germline V gene.

This clone appeared a single time. The V and J genes are TRBV10-1 and TRBJ2-7, with TRBD2 identical over 9 bases. Germline V lookup: CDR1 WNHNN, CDR2 SYGVQD (reference sequence). The CDR3 has 13 amino acids. The trim removed 5 bases at V and 7 bases at J, leaving 6 bases unmatched. The CDR3 DNA reads as TGCGCCAGCAGTTCAGCGGGAGGTAGGGAGCAGTACTTC. Protein: CASSSAGGREQYF.

This clone was recorded a few times. V gene TRBV30 combines with J gene TRBJ1-1; D not resolved. This CDR3 spans 13 amino acids. The V end lost 3 bases, the J end lost 6 bases, and 14 bases lay between the germline ends. The germline gives CDR1 GTSNPN, CDR2 SVGIG (reference sequence). The CDR3 nucleotides are TGTGCCTGGAGCCCTCTACGTTACGCTGAAGCTTTCTTT. Protein: CAWSPLRYAEAFF.

The chain combines TRBV25-1 with TRBJ2-7, with 9 bases fitting TRBD1. CDR3 size: 14 residues. V shed 8 bases, J shed 3 bases, and the junction held 8 bases outside the gene matches. Germline CDR1 is MGHDK and CDR2 is SYGVNS. The CDR3 DNA sequence: TGTGCCAGCGGCCTGCCGGGACAGGGCTACGAGCAGTACTTC. Translated, it gives CASGLPGQGYEQYF.